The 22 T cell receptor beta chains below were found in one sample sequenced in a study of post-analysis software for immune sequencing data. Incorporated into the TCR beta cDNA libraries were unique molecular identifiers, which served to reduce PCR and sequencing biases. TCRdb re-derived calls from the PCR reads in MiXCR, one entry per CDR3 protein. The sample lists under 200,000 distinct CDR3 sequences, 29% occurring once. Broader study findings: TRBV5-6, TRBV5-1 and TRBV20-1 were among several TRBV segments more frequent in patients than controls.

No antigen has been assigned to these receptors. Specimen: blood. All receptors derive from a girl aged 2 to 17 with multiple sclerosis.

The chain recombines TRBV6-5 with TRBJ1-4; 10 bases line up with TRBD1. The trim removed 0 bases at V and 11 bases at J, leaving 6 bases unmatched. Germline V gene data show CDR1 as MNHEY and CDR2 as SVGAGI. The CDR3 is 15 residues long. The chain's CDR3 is CASSYSDRGTFKLFF. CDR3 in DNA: TGTGCCAGCAGTTACTCGGACAGGGGGACTTTCAAACTGTTTTTT.

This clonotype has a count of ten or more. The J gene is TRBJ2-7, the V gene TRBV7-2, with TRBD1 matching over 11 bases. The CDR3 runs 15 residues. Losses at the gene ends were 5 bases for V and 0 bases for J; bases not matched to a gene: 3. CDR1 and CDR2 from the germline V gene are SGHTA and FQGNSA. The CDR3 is CASSVGTGGSYEQYF. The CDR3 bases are TGTGCCAGCAGCGTAGGGACAGGGGGCTCCTACGAGCAGTACTTC. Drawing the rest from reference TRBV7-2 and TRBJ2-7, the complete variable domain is GAGVSQSPSNKVTEKGKDVELRCDPISGHTALYWYRQSLGQGLEFLIYFQGNSAPDKSGLPSDRFSAERTGGSVSTLTIQRTQQEDSAVYLCASSVGTGGSYEQYFGPGTRLTVT.

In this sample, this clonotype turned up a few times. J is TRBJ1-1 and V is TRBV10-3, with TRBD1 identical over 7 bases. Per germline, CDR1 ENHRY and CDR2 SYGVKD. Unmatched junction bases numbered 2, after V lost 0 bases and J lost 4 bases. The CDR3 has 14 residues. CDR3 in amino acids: CAISESGGGTEAFF. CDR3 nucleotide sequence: TGTGCCATCAGTGAGTCAGGGGGCGGCACTGAAGCTTTCTTT.

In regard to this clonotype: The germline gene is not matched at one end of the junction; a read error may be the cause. The CDR3 protein is CASNLYLDYSYEQYF. CDR3 coding DNA: TGTGCCAGCAACTTATATCTGGACTACTCCTACGAGCAGTACTTC. This chain joins TRBV7-2 and TRBJ2-7; D is perhaps TRBD2 (6 bases). Germline V gene lookup returns CDR1 SGHTA and CDR2 FQGNSA. There are 15 residues in the CDR3.

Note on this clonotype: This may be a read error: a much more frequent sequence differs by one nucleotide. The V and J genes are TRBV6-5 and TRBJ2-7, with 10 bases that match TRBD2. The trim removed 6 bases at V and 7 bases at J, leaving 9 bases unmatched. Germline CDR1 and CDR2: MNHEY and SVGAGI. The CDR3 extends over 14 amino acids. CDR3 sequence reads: CASRTLAGEYEQYF. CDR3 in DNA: TGTGCCAGCAGAACTCTAGCGGGGGAGTATGAGCAGTACTTC.

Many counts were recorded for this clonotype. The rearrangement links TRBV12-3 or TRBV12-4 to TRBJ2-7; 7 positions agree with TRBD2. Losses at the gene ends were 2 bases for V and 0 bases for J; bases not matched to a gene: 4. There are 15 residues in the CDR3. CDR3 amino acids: CASSLSGTSSYEQYF. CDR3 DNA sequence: TGTGCCAGCAGTTTAAGCGGGACGAGCTCCTACGAGCAGTACTTC.

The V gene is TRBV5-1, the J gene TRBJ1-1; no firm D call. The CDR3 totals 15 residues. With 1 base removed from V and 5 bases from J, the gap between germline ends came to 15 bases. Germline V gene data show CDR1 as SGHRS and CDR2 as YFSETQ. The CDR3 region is CASSLMVGGWTEAFF. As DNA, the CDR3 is TGCGCCAGCAGCTTGATGGTAGGCGGATGGACTGAAGCTTTCTTT.

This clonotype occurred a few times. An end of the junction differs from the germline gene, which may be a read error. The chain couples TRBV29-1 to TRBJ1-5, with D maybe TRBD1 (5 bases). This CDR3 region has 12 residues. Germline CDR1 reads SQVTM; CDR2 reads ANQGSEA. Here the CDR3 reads CSVRESNRPQHF. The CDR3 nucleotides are TGCAGCGTCAGGGAAAGCAATCGGCCCCAGCATTTT. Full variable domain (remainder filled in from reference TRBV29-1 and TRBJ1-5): SAVISQKPSRDICQRGTSLTIQCQVDSQVTMMFWYRQQPGQSLTLIATANQGSEATYESGFVIDKFPISRPNLTFSTLTVSNMSPEDSSIYLCSVRESNRPQHFGDGTRLSIL.

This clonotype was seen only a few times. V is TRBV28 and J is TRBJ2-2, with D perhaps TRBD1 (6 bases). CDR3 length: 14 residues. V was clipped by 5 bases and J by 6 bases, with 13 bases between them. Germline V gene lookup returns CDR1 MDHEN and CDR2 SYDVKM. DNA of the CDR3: TGTGCCAGCAGTCGCGGACAGTACGCCGGGGAGCTGTTTTTT. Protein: CASSRGQYAGELFF.

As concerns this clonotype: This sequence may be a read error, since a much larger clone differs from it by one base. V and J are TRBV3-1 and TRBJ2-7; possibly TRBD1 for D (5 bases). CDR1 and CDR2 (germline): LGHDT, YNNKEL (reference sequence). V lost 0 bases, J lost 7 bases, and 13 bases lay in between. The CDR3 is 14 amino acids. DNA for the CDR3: TGTGCCAGCAGCCAAGATCAGGGCAGTAGAGAGCAGTACTTC. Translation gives CASSQDQGSREQYF.

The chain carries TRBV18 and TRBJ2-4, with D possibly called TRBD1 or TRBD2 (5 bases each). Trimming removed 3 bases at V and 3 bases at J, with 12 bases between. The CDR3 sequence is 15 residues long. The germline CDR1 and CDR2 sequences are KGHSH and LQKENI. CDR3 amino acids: CASSPWGTDKNIQYF. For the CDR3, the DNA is TGTGCCAGCTCACCCTGGGGGACGGACAAAAACATTCAGTACTTC.

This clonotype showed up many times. The CDR3 loop is CASSLNHNEQFF. DNA of the CDR3: TGTGCCAGCAGTTTAAATCACAATGAGCAGTTCTTC. The rearrangement uses TRBV28 and TRBJ2-1; no clear D. Trimming took off 2 bases at V and 5 bases at J, with 4 bases between the two ends. Looked up from germline, CDR1 is MDHEN and CDR2 is SYDVKM. This CDR3 contains 12 residues.

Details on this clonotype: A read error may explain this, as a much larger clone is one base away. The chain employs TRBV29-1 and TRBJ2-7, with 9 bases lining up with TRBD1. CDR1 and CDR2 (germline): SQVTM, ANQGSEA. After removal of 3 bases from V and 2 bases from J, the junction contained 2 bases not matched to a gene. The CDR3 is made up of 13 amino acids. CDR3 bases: TGCAGCGTTGATAGGACAGGGGCCTACGAGCAGTACTTC. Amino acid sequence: CSVDRTGAYEQYF.

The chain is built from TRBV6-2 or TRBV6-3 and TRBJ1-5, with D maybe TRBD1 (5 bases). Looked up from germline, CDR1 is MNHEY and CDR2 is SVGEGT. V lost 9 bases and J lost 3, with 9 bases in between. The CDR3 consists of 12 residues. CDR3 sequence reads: CASKDTNQPQHF. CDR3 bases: TGTGCCAGTAAGGACACCAATCAGCCCCAGCATTTT.

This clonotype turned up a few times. DNA of the CDR3: TGTGCCAGCAGCCCCGCAAGAAATGAGCAGTACTTC. It specifies CASSPARNEQYF. The rearrangement joins TRBV7-9 to TRBJ2-5; D call uncertain. Trimming left V 5 bases short and J 11 bases short, with 15 bases between. The CDR3 is 12 residues long. Germline V lookup: CDR1 SEHNR, CDR2 FQNEAQ (reference sequence).

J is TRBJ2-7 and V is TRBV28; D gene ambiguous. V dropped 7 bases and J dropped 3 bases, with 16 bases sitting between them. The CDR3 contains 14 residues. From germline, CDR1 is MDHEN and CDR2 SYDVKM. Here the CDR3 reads CASNSAGTYYEQYF. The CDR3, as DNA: TGTGCCAGCAACTCAGCAGGAACGTACTACGAGCAGTACTTC.

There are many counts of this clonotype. The CDR3 nucleotides read TGTGCCATCAGCCCGGGACTACAGAACACTGAAGCTTTCTTT. It translates to CAISPGLQNTEAFF. The V call is TRBV10-3, the J call TRBJ1-1; TRBD1 might be the D (5 bases). The germline CDR1 and CDR2 sequences are ENHRY and SYGVKD. V lost 6 bases to trimming and J lost 1 base, with 12 bases between them. There are 14 residues in the CDR3.

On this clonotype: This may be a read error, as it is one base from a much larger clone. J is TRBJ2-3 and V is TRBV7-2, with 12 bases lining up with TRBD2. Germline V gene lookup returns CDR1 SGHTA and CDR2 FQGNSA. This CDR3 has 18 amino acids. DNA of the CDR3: TGTGCCAGCAGCTCCGAACCGGGACTAGCGGGCCTCACAGATGCGCAGTATTTT. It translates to CASSSEPGLAGLTDAQYF.

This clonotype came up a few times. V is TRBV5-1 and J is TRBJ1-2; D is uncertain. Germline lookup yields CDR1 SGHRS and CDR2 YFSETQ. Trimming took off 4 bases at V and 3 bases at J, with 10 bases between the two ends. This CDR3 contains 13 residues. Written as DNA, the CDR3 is TGCGCCAGCAGCCCGGCCGGGGACTATGGCTACACCTTC. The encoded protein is CASSPAGDYGYTF.

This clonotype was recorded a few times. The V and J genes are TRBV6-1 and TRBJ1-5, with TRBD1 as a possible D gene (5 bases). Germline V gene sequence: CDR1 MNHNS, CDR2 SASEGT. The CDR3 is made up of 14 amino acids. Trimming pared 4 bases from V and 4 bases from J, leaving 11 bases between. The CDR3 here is CASSGQGPNQPQHF. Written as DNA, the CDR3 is TGTGCCAGCAGTGGCCAGGGCCCGAATCAGCCCCAGCATTTT.

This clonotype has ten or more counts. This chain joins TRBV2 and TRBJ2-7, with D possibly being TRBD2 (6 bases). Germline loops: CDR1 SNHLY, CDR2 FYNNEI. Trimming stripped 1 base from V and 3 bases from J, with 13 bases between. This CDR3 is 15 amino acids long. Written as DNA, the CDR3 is TGTGCCAGCAGTGAAGGGGGGAGGACGCGCTACGAGCAGTACTTC. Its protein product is CASSEGGRTRYEQYF.

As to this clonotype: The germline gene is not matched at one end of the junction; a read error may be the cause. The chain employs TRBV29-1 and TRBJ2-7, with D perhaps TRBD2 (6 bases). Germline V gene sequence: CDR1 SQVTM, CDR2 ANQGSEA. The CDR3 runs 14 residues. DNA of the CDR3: TGCAGTGTTGAGGCGGGACGGGCAAACAATGAGCAGTACTTC. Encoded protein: CSVEAGRANNEQYF.